These T cell receptor beta chains were read from a single sample in a study of T cells expressing NK-cell markers. Following a re-call of the 5' RACE reads, TCRdb has one entry per CDR3 protein and lacks DNA. Its listing shows some 600,000 distinct CDR3 sequences. The sequencing sample was made of blood T cells: a sorted CD56 or NKG2C T cell subset, CD4+ or CD8+ T cells, or bulk PBMC T cells (not recorded which). The receptors shown here come from a man aged 18 to 30 in good health. The CDR3 runs from the conserved cysteine through the conserved F or W. The order of the fields is V gene, J gene, CDR3 protein.

TRBV7-2	TRBJ2-7	CASSTRVGDHYEQYF
TRBV27	TRBJ2-1	CASSSSGVSSYNEQFF
TRBV7-8	TRBJ2-5	CASSLISLAGGIEETQYF
TRBV9	TRBJ2-6	CASSARDSIYSGANVLTF
TRBV28	TRBJ2-7	CASSSLGEREPYEQYF
TRBV7-8	TRBJ2-2	CASSVGVSGELFF
TRBV10-3	TRBJ2-2	CAISVGTAGELFF
TRBV5-1	TRBJ2-5	CASSSRPPGTGETQYF
TRBV27	TRBJ2-5	CASSFLGSRGQETQYF
TRBV7-9	TRBJ2-2	CASSLDGGRPRELFF
TRBV7-9	TRBJ2-7	CASTRGSAREQYF
TRBV7-3	TRBJ2-2	CASSLKTGTNTGELFF
TRBV10-3	TRBJ2-3	CAIRASGSTDTQYF
TRBV5-1	TRBJ2-3	CASSLSILGQAITDTQYF
TRBV7-6	TRBJ2-1	CASSTKIGTSGSSSYNEQFF
TRBV12-3/TRBV12-4	TRBJ2-7	CASRDDRVLSYEQYF
TRBV5-1	TRBJ2-5	CASSLGPGRAGFQETQYF
TRBV12-3/TRBV12-4	TRBJ2-1	CASSFSGTISYNEQFF
TRBV7-9	TRBJ2-5	CASSATPRETQYF
TRBV11-2	TRBJ2-5	CASSLDRPGPVQETQYF
TRBV7-2	TRBJ1-4	CASSYYPPGDEKLFF
TRBV3-1	TRBJ2-3	CASSPSLVRETDTQYF
TRBV9	TRBJ2-5	CASSVGLAGDRETQYF
TRBV5-1	TRBJ1-1	CASSSRRGEAFF
TRBV7-2	TRBJ2-3	CASSKLAGGFPADTQYF
TRBV15	TRBJ2-1	CATSGPGRYNEQFF
TRBV7-2	TRBJ1-1	CASSLVKGRLNTEAFF
TRBV12-3/TRBV12-4	TRBJ1-3	CASRRAGEDSGNTIYF
TRBV2	TRBJ2-3	CASILQGAITDTQYF
TRBV10-3	TRBJ1-1	CAISGGQAVLGNTEAFF
TRBV6-2/TRBV6-3	TRBJ1-1	CASRPSAGNTEAFF
TRBV5-1	TRBJ2-7	CASSLKRAPRPREQYF
TRBV20-1	TRBJ2-1	CSATAGSGSDNEQFF
TRBV11-2	TRBJ2-5	CASSFRLAGAQETQYF
TRBV5-1	TRBJ1-6	CASSPPAADSPLHF
TRBV28	TRBJ2-5	CASSLYAGRKQETQYF
TRBV7-6	TRBJ1-3	CASSLSLGSSGNTIYF
TRBV2	TRBJ2-7	CASSEAEDDRVFSYEQYF
TRBV5-1	TRBJ2-1	CASSLEGLLGGNEQFF
TRBV20-1	TRBJ2-1	CSASPGGRVNEQFF
TRBV7-9	TRBJ2-5	CASSRGLADKETQYF
TRBV15	TRBJ2-3	CATSRAREGPTDTQYF
TRBV19	TRBJ2-1	CASSIGLGPTNEQFF
TRBV29-1	TRBJ2-7	CSGRDRNSSYEQYF
TRBV7-9	TRBJ2-1	CASSPRDSYYHEQFF
TRBV27	TRBJ1-2	CASSLTNPIINYGYTF
TRBV25-1	TRBJ1-2	CASSERGQGSGYTF
TRBV5-1	TRBJ2-1	CASSPGLAGGPDNEQFF